Sequencing of this T cell receptor (beta chain) was carried out in a study of cytomegalovirus exposure and HLA in healthy donors. Germline V gene data show CDR1 as LGHNA and CDR2 as YNFKEQ. V lost 0 bases and J 8 bases, leaving 19 bases between the germline ends. There are 16 residues in the CDR3. TCRdb's table, derived via immunoSEQ multiplex PCR, lists solely in-frame clones and lacks some. The sample has about 130,000 clones, roughly 89% seen once. Comments on this clone: Its antigen is unknown.

Findings and limits, study-wide: Many donors shared some public TCRs, even though most TCR sequences were rare.

The V call is TRBV4-2, the J call TRBJ1-2; tentatively, D is TRBD1 (6 bases). The sequence derives from a woman aged 18-29 years in good health and CMV-seronegative. Material for sequencing was PBMCs. CDR3: CASSQEISSGGRGYTF. In DNA, the CDR3 is TGTGCCAGCAGCCAAGAAATATCTAGCGGGGGCAGGGGCTACACCTTC.